The 26 T cell receptor beta chains in this list originate from one sample, sequenced in a study of T-cell memory formation after mild COVID-19. TCRdb analysed the 5' RACE reads with MiXCR anew, one entry per CDR3 protein. This table holds around 200,000 distinct CDR3 sequences, about 10% found once. Material: PBMCs or a T cell subset sorted from them (not recorded which). The receptors come from a man between 18 and 29 years old who had mild COVID-19 (a few samples of this study predate the infection). Cell type and time point are not known.

CDR3 nucleotide sequence: TGTGCCAGCAGTGAAGCGTCGGGGGGTAATTCACCCCTCCACTTT. This encodes CASSEASGGNSPLHF. This chain connects TRBV2 to TRBJ1-6, with a weak D call TRBD1 (5 bases). The CDR3 runs 15 residues. V lost 0 bases to trimming and J lost 6 bases, with 9 bases between them. In germline, CDR1 is SNHLY, CDR2 FYNNEI. Drawing the rest from reference TRBV2 and TRBJ1-6, the complete variable domain is EPEVTQTPSHQVTQMGQEVILRCVPISNHLYFYWYRQILGQKVEFLVSFYNNEISEKSEIFDDQFSVERPDGSNFTLKIRSTKLEDSAMYFCASSEASGGNSPLHFGNGTRLTVT.

This clonotype was counted a few times. This chain joins TRBV9 and TRBJ2-5, with D maybe TRBD2 (6 bases). The CDR3 spans 14 residues. The V gene's germline CDR1 is SGDLS and CDR2 YYNGEE. Between the trimmed V and J ends, which lost 4 bases and 4 bases, there was a span of 14 bases. The CDR3 loop reads CASSQDYYPETQYF. DNA for the CDR3: TGTGCCAGCAGCCAGGACTATTATCCAGAGACCCAGTACTTC.

This chain links TRBV6-1 with TRBJ2-1; a possible D gene is TRBD2 (5 bases). The CDR3 contains 14 residues. CDR1 is MNHNS, CDR2 SASEGT, per germline. The ends were cut back, 7 bases at V and 9 bases at J, with 19 bases in the middle. The CDR3 loop reads CASMSGWGVPEQFF. The CDR3 DNA reads as TGTGCCAGCATGTCGGGCTGGGGAGTCCCTGAGCAGTTCTTC.

This clonotype has more than one count but fewer than ten. This rearrangement joins TRBV4-3 to TRBJ2-2, with TRBD1 matching 7 bases. This CDR3 contains 15 residues. The V and J ends lost 2 bases and 4 bases, in that order; junction bases with no gene match: 4. Germline values: CDR1 LGHNA, CDR2 YSLEER. The CDR3: CASSQSGTATGELFF. CDR3 sequence (DNA): TGCGCCAGCAGCCAATCCGGGACAGCCACCGGGGAGCTGTTTTTT.

Ten or more counts support this clonotype. This chain connects TRBV7-3 to TRBJ2-1; maybe TRBD2 (5 bases). This CDR3 contains 17 residues. Trimming cost V 5 bases and J 7 bases, with 24 bases left between them. Germline CDR1 reads SGHTA; CDR2 reads FQGTGA. CDR3 amino acids: CASSLSPLGFSGNEQFF. CDR3 coding DNA: TGTGCCAGCAGCCTGTCCCCATTGGGCTTCTCGGGGAATGAGCAGTTCTTC.

The chain has TRBV5-4 and TRBJ2-1, with no clear D. V was cut by 5 bases and J by 0 bases, with 12 bases left in between. Germline values: CDR1 SGHNT, CDR2 YYREEE (reference sequence). The CDR3 totals 15 residues. The CDR3 sequence: CASSRALSSYNEQFF. CDR3 DNA sequence: TGTGCCAGCAGTAGGGCCCTGAGCTCCTACAATGAGCAGTTCTTC.

The chain uses TRBV24-1 and TRBJ2-3; the D is unclear. From germline, CDR1 is KGHDR and CDR2 SFDVKD. V lost 0 bases and J 0 bases, leaving 9 bases between the germline ends. The CDR3 has 16 amino acids. Here the CDR3 reads CATSDLQFGSTDTQYF. The CDR3 coding sequence is TGTGCCACCAGTGATTTGCAGTTCGGTAGCACAGATACGCAGTATTTT.

This chain joins TRBV20-1 and TRBJ1-4, with TRBD1 identical over 7 bases. The V segment lost 6 bases and the J segment 8 bases; nucleotides outside the gene matches: 18. CDR1 is DFQATT, CDR2 SNEGSKA, per germline (reference sequence). The CDR3 sequence is 16 residues long. CDR3 in amino acids: CSARGGDPGGSEKLFF. The CDR3 DNA reads TGCAGTGCCCGGGGAGGGGACCCAGGGGGGAGCGAAAAACTGTTTTTT.

This chain uses TRBV4-2 with TRBJ2-5; possibly TRBD1 or TRBD2 for D (5 bases each). This CDR3 has 15 residues. CDR1 is LGHNA and CDR2 is YNFKEQ in the germline V gene. Trimming took off 0 bases at V and 7 bases at J, with 15 bases between the two ends. The CDR3 nucleotides are TGTGCCAGCAGCCAAGATACAGGCCTCCGGGGGACCCAGTACTTC. Amino acids: CASSQDTGLRGTQYF.

The J gene is TRBJ2-2, the V gene TRBV12-3 or TRBV12-4; D not certain. The CDR3 is made up of 15 amino acids. Trimming removed 3 bases at V and 3 bases at J, with 11 bases between. This CDR3 is CASSFGTTYTGELFF. The CDR3 nucleotides are TGTGCCAGCAGTTTCGGTACCACCTACACCGGGGAGCTGTTTTTT.

This clonotype has a count of ten or more. This rearrangement joins TRBV20-1 to TRBJ1-1; tentatively, D is TRBD1 (5 bases). Looked up from germline, CDR1 is DFQATT and CDR2 is SNEGSKA (reference sequence). The CDR3 has 14 amino acids. The V and J ends lost 2 bases and 4 bases respectively, with 14 bases between them. The CDR3 DNA follows: TGCAGTGCTAGATTCGGGTCAGGGCCCACTGAAGCTTTCTTT. It translates to CSARFGSGPTEAFF.

This clonotype was counted only a few times. The rearrangement links TRBV24-1 to TRBJ2-7, with D possibly being TRBD2 (5 bases). Per the germline V gene, CDR1 is KGHDR and CDR2 is SFDVKD. V dropped 4 bases and J dropped 8 bases, with 8 bases sitting between them. This CDR3 has 11 residues. CDR3 nucleotides: TGTGCCACCAGTGACGGGATTCAGCAGTACTTC. Translation: CATSDGIQQYF.

The chain employs TRBV28 and TRBJ2-7; 7 bases line up with TRBD1. This CDR3 is built from 15 residues. Germline CDR1 is MDHEN and CDR2 is SYDVKM. V lost 5 bases and J lost 4; bases outside the gene matches: 11. This CDR3 is CASSPSGTELYEQYV. In DNA form, the CDR3 reads TGTGCCAGCAGTCCATCCGGGACAGAATTATACGAGCAGTACGTC.

This clonotype was detected only a few times. The rearrangement joins TRBV7-9 to TRBJ2-7; D is possibly TRBD2 (6 bases). V shed 5 bases and J shed 6 bases, with 23 bases lying between them. This CDR3 spans 16 amino acids. Germline V CDR1 and CDR2: SEHNR, FQNEAQ (reference sequence). CDR3 in DNA: TGTGCCAGCAGCCCCCTAGGCTTGAGGGGAGGATTCGAGCAGTACTTC. Protein sequence: CASSPLGLRGGFEQYF.

The rearrangement uses TRBV7-2 and TRBJ1-2; D is undetermined. CDR1 SGHTA and CDR2 FQGNSA come from the germline V gene. V lost 1 base and J lost 6, with 12 bases in between. The length of the CDR3 is 14 residues. The CDR3 protein is CASSLGPGSDGYTF. CDR3 DNA: TGTGCCAGCAGCTTAGGTCCGGGATCGGATGGCTACACCTTC.

The gene calls are TRBV5-1 and TRBJ2-5, with D perhaps assigned TRBD1 or TRBD2 (5 bases each). Germline CDR1 and CDR2: SGHRS and YFSETQ. The CDR3 consists of 14 residues. The V gene lost 6 bases and the J gene lost 3 bases, with 15 bases spanning the gap. The CDR3 loop is CASTRPGTEETQYF. Written as DNA, the CDR3 is TGCGCCAGCACACGACCCGGGACGGAAGAGACCCAGTACTTC.

In this sample, this clonotype turned up a few times. The chain links TRBV10-2 to TRBJ2-1; D is uncertain. The CDR3 loop spans 15 amino acids. From germline, CDR1 is WSHSY and CDR2 SAAADI. Trimming shortened V by 3 bases and J by 0 bases, and 9 bases separated the two germline ends. This CDR3 reads CASSEVPSSYNEQFF. DNA for the CDR3: TGCGCCAGCAGTGAAGTACCAAGCTCCTACAATGAGCAGTTCTTC.

The CDR3 nucleotides are TGTGCCAGCAGCTACCGGGATTATTATGAAAAACTGTTTTTT. This gives the protein CASSYRDYYEKLFF. The chain has TRBV7-3 and TRBJ1-4, with unresolved D. Germline V gene sequence: CDR1 SGHTA, CDR2 FQGTGA. Between the trimmed V and J ends, which lost 4 bases and 6 bases, there was a span of 12 bases. CDR3 length: 14 amino acids. Full variable domain (outside the CDR3, taken from reference TRBV7-3 and TRBJ1-4): GAGVSQTPSNKVTEKGKYVELRCDPISGHTALYWYRQSLGQGPEFLIYFQGTGAADDSGLPNDRFFAVRPEGSVSTLKIQRTERGDSAVYLCASSYRDYYEKLFFGSGTQLSVL.

This chain joins TRBV5-6 and TRBJ1-1, with no clear D. This CDR3 region has 12 residues. Germline V gene lookup returns CDR1 SGHDT and CDR2 YYEEEE. Trimming removed 2 bases at V and 7 bases at J, with 9 bases between. DNA for the CDR3: TGTGCCAGCAGCTTTCTAGGGCGTGAAGCTTTCTTT. Translated, it gives CASSFLGREAFF.

The CDR3 DNA follows: TGTGCCAGCAGCCAGAGACCCGTGACTGAAGCTTTCTTT. Its protein product is CASSQRPVTEAFF. The chain recombines TRBV5-6 with TRBJ1-1; D uncertain. The CDR3 runs to 13 residues. CDR1 is SGHDT, CDR2 YYEEEE, per germline. V lost 4 bases, J lost 5 bases, and 12 bases lay in between.

This clonotype was seen only a few times. This chain joins TRBV4-3 and TRBJ1-1, with 8 nucleotides matching TRBD1. The ends lost 1 base at V and 4 bases at J; junction bases unmatched: 2. Germline assignment: CDR1 LGHNA and CDR2 YSLEER. This CDR3 spans 14 amino acids. The CDR3 here is CASSQARGLTEAFF. CDR3 sequence (DNA): TGCGCCAGCAGCCAAGCCAGGGGGCTCACTGAAGCTTTCTTT.

This chain uses TRBV5-1 with TRBJ1-4; no firm D call. The germline V and J ends were trimmed by 4 bases and 3 bases, with 7 bases remaining between them. Germline assignment: CDR1 SGHRS and CDR2 YFSETQ. The length of the CDR3 is 13 residues. The CDR3, as DNA: TGCGCCAGCAGCGATCCCCCTAATGAAAAACTGTTTTTT. This encodes CASSDPPNEKLFF.

In DNA, the CDR3 is TGTGCCAGCGGACGGGAGTCCTACGAGCAGTACTTC. This sequence encodes CASGRESYEQYF. The chain is built from TRBV5-6 and TRBJ2-7; D is perhaps TRBD2 (6 bases). The germline V gene has CDR1 SGHDT and CDR2 YYEEEE. This CDR3 spans 12 amino acids. The V end lost 7 bases, the J end lost 1 base, and 9 bases lay between the germline ends.

The rearrangement links TRBV30 to TRBJ2-2, with D unclear. The CDR3 runs to 14 residues. Germline V gene lookup returns CDR1 GTSNPN and CDR2 SVGIG (reference sequence). V was trimmed by 1 base and J by 7 bases, leaving 13 bases between them. The CDR3 DNA follows: TGTGCCTGGAGTGGATATAGACGTGGCGGGGAGCTGTTTTTT. Translating gives CAWSGYRRGGELFF.

This chain uses TRBV20-1 with TRBJ1-6, with 8 bases identical to TRBD1. The CDR3 loop spans 16 amino acids. Trimming removed 0 bases from V and 8 bases from J; junction bases left unmatched: 9. Per germline, CDR1 DFQATT and CDR2 SNEGSKA (reference sequence). The CDR3 DNA sequence: TGCAGTGCTAGAGATACAGGCCAGGGGGCCTATTCACCCCTCCACTTT. It is translated as CSARDTGQGAYSPLHF.

This clonotype was observed a handful of times. This rearrangement joins TRBV4-2 to TRBJ1-6; no clear D gene. The CDR3 has 16 amino acids. CDR1 and CDR2 from the germline V gene are LGHNA and YNFKEQ. V dropped 1 base and J dropped 5 bases, with 12 bases sitting between them. The CDR3 region has the DNA TGTGCCAGCAGCCAAGCCGAGGGCGAAGATAATTCACCCCTCCACTTT. Amino acids: CASSQAEGEDNSPLHF.